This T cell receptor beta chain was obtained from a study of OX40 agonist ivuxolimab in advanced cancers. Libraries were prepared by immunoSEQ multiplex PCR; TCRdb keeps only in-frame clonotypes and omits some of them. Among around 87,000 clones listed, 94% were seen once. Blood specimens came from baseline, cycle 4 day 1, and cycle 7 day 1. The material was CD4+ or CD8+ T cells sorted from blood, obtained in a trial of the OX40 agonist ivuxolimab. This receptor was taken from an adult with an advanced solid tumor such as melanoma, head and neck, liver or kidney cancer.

CDR3 region: CASWGGRPGRGYTF. The CDR3 DNA sequence: TGTGCCAGCTGGGGGGGGAGACCGGGACGTGGCTACACCTTC. V and J are TRBV6-5 and TRBJ1-2, with a tentative D call TRBD1 (5 bases). The CDR3 is 14 amino acids. Germline assignment: CDR1 MNHEY and CDR2 SVGAGI. Trimming took 8 bases from V and 7 from J, leaving 20 bases between them.